This T cell receptor (beta chain) was recorded in a study of blood T cell repertoires in COVID-19. Sequenced by immunoSEQ multiplex PCR; TCRdb stores in-frame clones only, minus some. Among tens of thousands of clones listed, about 84% were seen once. The CDR3 sequence is 15 residues long. Trimming shortened V by 3 bases and J by 5 bases, and 14 bases separated the two germline ends. From germline, CDR1 is KGHSH and CDR2 LQKENI. This clonotype originated in a man aged 50 to 60 with COVID-19, enrolled during active disease. The V call is TRBV18, the J call TRBJ2-1; D not certain. Sample: peripheral blood. CDR3 nucleotide sequence: TGTGCCAGCTCACCTACCCTCCCAGATAACAATGAGCAGTTCTTC. This encodes CASSPTLPDNNEQFF. Full variable domain (missing parts from reference TRBV18 and TRBJ2-1): NAGVMQNPRHLVRRRGQEARLRCSPMKGHSHVYWYRQLPEEGLKFMVYLQKENIIDESGMPKERFSAEFPKEGPSILRIQQVVRGDSAAYFCASSPTLPDNNEQFFGPGTRLTVL.